The sequence of this T cell receptor beta chain was determined in a study of blood T cell repertoires in COVID-19. In the study overall: Samples taken during acute and convalescent COVID-19 were collected in the United States, Italy and Spain. In each case, the material was cDNA or gDNA derived from T cells, B-cell-depleted T cells, or PBMCs.

This CDR3 contains 15 residues. J gave up 4 bases and V 4 bases, and 9 bases lay outside the gene matches. Germline CDR1 reads MNHEY; CDR2 reads SVGEGT. The authors' processing: How many nucleated cells were present was estimated from reference gene primer amplification. Measured with immunoSEQ multiplex PCR; TCRdb has only the in-frame clones, and not every one. V and J calls and clone size are copied from that table; D and trimming were computed from the DNA. The sample carries about 140,000 clones, about 80% recorded once. Sequenced: peripheral blood. The TCR sequence derives from a human donor in a cohort sampled during active COVID-19. The rearrangement uses TRBV6-2 or TRBV6-3 and TRBJ2-5; 7 bases match TRBD2. In nucleotides, the CDR3 is TGTGCCAGCAGTTTTGGCGGGGGATTCAGAGAGACCCAGTACTTC. It codes for CASSFGGGFRETQYF.